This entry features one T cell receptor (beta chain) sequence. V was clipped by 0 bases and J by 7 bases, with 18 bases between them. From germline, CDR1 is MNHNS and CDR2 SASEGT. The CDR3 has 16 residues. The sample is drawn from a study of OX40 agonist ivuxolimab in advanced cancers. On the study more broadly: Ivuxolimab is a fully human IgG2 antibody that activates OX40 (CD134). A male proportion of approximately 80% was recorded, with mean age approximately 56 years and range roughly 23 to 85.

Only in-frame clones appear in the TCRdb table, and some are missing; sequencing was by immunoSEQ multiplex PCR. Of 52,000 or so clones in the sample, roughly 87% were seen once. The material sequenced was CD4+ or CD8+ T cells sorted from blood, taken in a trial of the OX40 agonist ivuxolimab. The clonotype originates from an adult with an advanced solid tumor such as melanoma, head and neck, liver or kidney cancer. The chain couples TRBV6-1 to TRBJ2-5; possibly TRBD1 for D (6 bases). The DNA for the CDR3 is TGTGCCAGCAGTGAAGCCATAGGGACAACCCTTCGGACCCAGTACTTC. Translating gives CASSEAIGTTLRTQYF.